These T cell receptor beta chains were read from a single sample in a study of cytomegalovirus exposure and HLA in healthy donors. Sequencing used immunoSEQ multiplex PCR; TCRdb keeps in-frame clones, though not all of them. This table holds about 180,000 clones, 70% to 80% found once. Input material: PBMCs. These TCRs come from a woman between 40 and 50 years old in good health and CMV-seronegative. Both conserved end residues are part of each CDR3. D genes are given only for firm matches. The size of a clone is reported for some rows only, either as once, few or many, or as a class for expanded clones.

cdr3_nt cdr3_aa d_call j_call v_call clone_size
TGTGCCTGGAACAGGGGTAGCACCGGGGAGCTGTTTTTT CAWNRGSTGELFF TRBD1 TRBJ2-2 TRBV30 NA
TGTGCCTGGAGCCCAGGGGCATGTGGCTACACCTTC CAWSPGACGYTF NA TRBJ1-2 TRBV30 NA
TGTGCCAGCAGTTCAGGGTACTCCTACGAGCAGTACTTC CASSSGYSYEQYF NA TRBJ2-7 TRBV25-1 NA
TGTGCCTGGTCAGGGCAGCTTAACTATGGCTACACCTTC CAWSGQLNYGYTF NA TRBJ1-2 TRBV30 NA
TGTGCCAGCAGCGTCTTAGCTGGACGCCTCCGGGGAACTGAAGCTTTCTTT CASSVLAGRLRGTEAFF NA TRBJ1-1 TRBV9 NA
TGCGCCAGCAGCCAAACCCCCGGGTCTACCGGAGGGTCACCCCTCCACTTT CASSQTPGSTGGSPLHF NA TRBJ1-6 TRBV4-1 NA
TGTGCCAGCAGCTCCCAGCGTCAATCCGGAGCGCGGTACTTC CASSSQRQSGARYF NA TRBJ2-7 TRBV11-2 NA
TGTGCCAGCAGTGGCAGACTGACAGCTTTCTTT CASSGRLTAFF NA TRBJ1-1 TRBV6-1 NA
TGTGCCAGCAGCTTAGACAACTCCTACGAGCAGTACTTC CASSLDNSYEQYF NA TRBJ2-7 TRBV13 NA
TGTGCCAGCAGCTTAAAGGAGTTTAATAATTCACCCCTCCACTTT CASSLKEFNNSPLHF NA TRBJ1-6 TRBV7-9 medium-sized
TGTGCCAGCAGCTTACGGGGGACAGTCTCTAGCACAGATACGCAGTATTTT CASSLRGTVSSTDTQYF NA TRBJ2-3 TRBV7-9 NA
TGTGCTAGCAGCGTGACCGGGATTGGGGGGGAGACCCAGTACTTC CASSVTGIGGETQYF NA TRBJ2-5 TRBV7-7 once
TGTGCCAGCAGTTTGAGCAGTGGAGGGTTCACTGAAGCTTTCTTT CASSLSSGGFTEAFF NA TRBJ1-1 TRBV27 few
TGTGCCTGGAGCTCCGGGATGGGGGGGGATACGCAGTATTTT CAWSSGMGGDTQYF TRBD2 TRBJ2-3 TRBV30 NA
TGTGCCTGGGATAGACTAGCGGGGGATGCCTACGAGCAGTACTTC CAWDRLAGDAYEQYF TRBD2 TRBJ2-7 TRBV30 NA
TGTGCCTCCGGGAGGCGCTACGAGCAGTACTTC CASGRRYEQYF TRBD2 TRBJ2-7 TRBV6-1 few
TGTGCCACCTCTCTTCAGGGGAACTCCTACGAGCAGTACTTC CATSLQGNSYEQYF NA TRBJ2-7 TRBV13 NA
TGTGCCAGCAGCTCCGGGACAGGGGGATCACCCCTCCACTTT CASSSGTGGSPLHF TRBD1 TRBJ1-6 TRBV2 NA
TGTGCCAGCAGCTTAGGCAGACTCAATGAAAAACTGTTTTTT CASSLGRLNEKLFF NA TRBJ1-4 TRBV7-2 few
TGTGCCAGCAGATCTAGCGTAACCTACGAGCAGTACTTC CASRSSVTYEQYF NA TRBJ2-7 TRBV28 NA
TGTGCCAGTAGTATAGAACTAGCGGGGGGGAACACAGATACGCAGTATTTT CASSIELAGGNTDTQYF TRBD2 TRBJ2-3 TRBV19 NA
TGTGCCAGCAGTCAAACGGGACAGGGAGGCTACGAGCAGTACTTC CASSQTGQGGYEQYF TRBD1 TRBJ2-7 TRBV28 once
TGTGCCAGCAGCGGCCGGGACAGGGGTAGTGAAGCTTTCTTT CASSGRDRGSEAFF TRBD1 TRBJ1-1 TRBV9 NA
TGTGCCAGCAGTGACGAAGCGGGAAGGACCCTCGAGCAGTACTTC CASSDEAGRTLEQYF TRBD2 TRBJ2-7 TRBV2 NA
TGTGCCAGCAGCCAAAGTAGCTCCTATAATTCACCCCTCCACTTT CASSQSSSYNSPLHF NA TRBJ1-6 TRBV9 NA
TGTGCCAGCAGCCTTGGGACAGGGGCCCGGGGGTGGTACTTC CASSLGTGARGWYF TRBD1 TRBJ2-5 TRBV5-6 NA
TGTGCCTGGACCCACCGGGGGGGCTCCTATAATTCACCCCTCCACTTT CAWTHRGGSYNSPLHF NA TRBJ1-6 TRBV30 once
TGTGCCAGCAGTGACGGGGGCGTCACTGAAGCTTTCTTT CASSDGGVTEAFF NA TRBJ1-1 TRBV6-4 few
TGTGCCAGCAGCGTAGATAGGGAGGGCATAGGCTACACCTTC CASSVDREGIGYTF NA TRBJ1-2 TRBV9 once
TGCGCCAGCAGCCCTCGGGGGGGCACAGATACGCAGTATTTT CASSPRGGTDTQYF TRBD2 TRBJ2-3 TRBV5-1 NA
TGCGCCAGCAGCCAAGACGAGGGCAGGGGCTACACCTTC CASSQDEGRGYTF NA TRBJ1-2 TRBV4-1 NA
TGTGCCAGCAGTGAAGGCGGCGGGGGCACAGATACGCAGTATTTT CASSEGGGGTDTQYF NA TRBJ2-3 TRBV2 NA
TGTGCCAGCAGTCCTAGGTGGGGCGCGCCGTACAATGAGCAGTTCTTC CASSPRWGAPYNEQFF NA TRBJ2-1 TRBV27 NA
TGTGCCAGCAGCTTAGCTCTTGCGAACACCGGGGAGCTGTTTTTT CASSLALANTGELFF NA TRBJ2-2 TRBV7-2 NA
TGTGCCAGCAGCTTAACTGGACAGGGTAACGGCGCCGGGGAGCTGTTTTTT CASSLTGQGNGAGELFF TRBD1 TRBJ2-2 TRBV7-3 NA
TGTGCCAGCAGTTACGAGGGCTCCCGCACAGATACGCAGTATTTT CASSYEGSRTDTQYF NA TRBJ2-3 TRBV6-5 NA
TGTGCCAGCAGCTTAGGGGCTAGCGGGAGGGTTCCGAGCTCCTACAATGAGCAGTTCTTC CASSLGASGRVPSSYNEQFF TRBD2 TRBJ2-1 TRBV7-6 NA
TGTGCCAGTAGTACGGGACAGCACTATGGCTACACCTTC CASSTGQHYGYTF TRBD1 TRBJ1-2 TRBV19 NA
TGTGCCAGCAGTCCCACAGGGGGCTATCCCTACGAGCAGTACTTC CASSPTGGYPYEQYF TRBD1 TRBJ2-7 TRBV9 once
TGTGCCAGCAGCGGACAGGGGGCGCGTAGCACAGATACGCAGTATTTT CASSGQGARSTDTQYF TRBD1 TRBJ2-3 TRBV5-4 NA